The entry below gives a single TCR beta chain sequence along with its context. The CDR3 totals 12 residues. The germline V gene has CDR1 SGDLS and CDR2 YYNGEE. V was shortened by 3 bases and J by 6 bases, with 9 bases between the two germline ends. It was CD45RO-negative cells, positively selected for CCR7, that made up naive CD8 cells, with terminally differentiated effector memory CD45RA+ cells excluded. An even split of each subset's genomic DNA across several immunoSEQ plates was performed. Sequencing used immunoSEQ multiplex PCR; TCRdb keeps in-frame clones, though not all of them. The sample has about 2.1 million clones, around 95% seen once. The data were taken from a study of shared clonotypes between healthy human individuals.

The genes are TRBV9 and TRBJ1-1, with no clear D. The sequence derives from a man between 18 and 29 years old in good health. Some clones in this sample may be carry-over from other donors' samples. Sequencing was done on a sample of naive CD8+ T cells from PBMCs. For the CDR3, the DNA is TGTGCCAGCAGCGGAGGGCCGGCTGAAGCTTTCTTT. Protein sequence: CASSGGPAEAFF. The full variable domain, completed using reference TRBV9 and TRBJ1-1, is DSGVTQTPKHLITATGQRVTLRCSPRSGDLSVYWYQQSLDQGLQFLIQYYNGEERAKGNILERFSAQQFPDLHSELNLSSLELGDSALYFCASSGGPAEAFFGQGTRLTVV.